The clone carrying this T cell receptor (beta chain) was observed at least ten times. Trimming took 4 bases from V and 5 from J, leaving 8 bases between them. Germline CDR1 is ENHRY and CDR2 is SYGVKD. This CDR3 has 13 amino acids. This specimen belongs to a study of T-cell reconstitution after alpha-beta-depleted transplantation in children. It was with unique molecular identifiers that the TCRbeta library was prepared. MiXCR, applied by TCRdb to the PCR reads, yields one record per CDR3 protein. The table has a few hundred thousand distinct CDR3 sequences, 9.7% seen once. This sequence joins TRBV10-3 and TRBJ2-2; the D is unclear. The sample was PBMCs from the stem cell graft donor, taken from the stem cell graft. The TCR was taken from a human donor who donated a stem cell graft to a child with SCID. The CDR3 nucleotides are TGTGCCATCAGTGTTATAGGGACCGGGGAGCTGTTTTTT. Translation gives CAISVIGTGELFF.